The text below deals with one T cell receptor beta chain. Its specificity is not known. CDR1 SEHNR and CDR2 FQNEAQ come from the germline V gene (reference sequence). V lost 4 bases, J lost 3 bases, and 10 bases lay in between. This CDR3 is 14 amino acids long. Using its own MiXCR run on the 5' RACE reads, TCRdb lists one record per CDR3 protein. The sample includes around 300,000 distinct CDR3 sequences, over 10% of them seen just once. The sample originates from a study of T-cell memory formation after mild COVID-19. General study results and limits: Pre-infection memory contained some responding clones, which suggested that cross-reactive memory had joined.

The source material was PBMCs or a T cell subset sorted from them (not recorded which). This clonotype was sampled from a man between 18 and 29 years old who had mild COVID-19 (a few samples of this study predate the infection). Cell type and time point are not known. This chain links TRBV7-9 with TRBJ2-1; D perhaps matches TRBD1 (5 bases). The CDR3 DNA is TGTGCCAGCAGCTCCCTGGGGCGCTACAATGAGCAGTTCTTC. The encoded protein is CASSSLGRYNEQFF. The full variable domain, its missing parts supplied by reference TRBV7-9 and TRBJ2-1, is DTGVSQNPRHKITKRGQNVTFRCDPISEHNRLYWYRQTLGQGPEFLTYFQNEAQLEKSRLLSDRFSAERPKGSFSTLEIQRTEQGDSAMYLCASSSLGRYNEQFFGPGTRLTVL.